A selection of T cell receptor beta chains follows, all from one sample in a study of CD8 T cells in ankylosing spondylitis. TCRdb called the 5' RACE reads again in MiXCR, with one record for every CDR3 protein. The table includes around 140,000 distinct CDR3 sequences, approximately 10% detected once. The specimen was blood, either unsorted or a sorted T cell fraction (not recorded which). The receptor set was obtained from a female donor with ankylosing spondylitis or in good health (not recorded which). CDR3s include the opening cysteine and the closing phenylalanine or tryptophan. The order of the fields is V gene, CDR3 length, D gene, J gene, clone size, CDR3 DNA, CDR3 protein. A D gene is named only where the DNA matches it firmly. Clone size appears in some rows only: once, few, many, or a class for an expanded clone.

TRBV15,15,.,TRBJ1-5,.,TGTGCCACCAGCCGCCGGACGGATAGCAATCAGCCCCAGCATTTT,CATSRRTDSNQPQHF
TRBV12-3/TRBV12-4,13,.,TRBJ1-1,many,TGTGCCAGCAGACCGACGACAGGACGTGAAGCTTTCTTT,CASRPTTGREAFF
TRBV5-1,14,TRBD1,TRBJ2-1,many,TGCGCCAGCAGCCAAACGACAGGGCACAATGAGCAGTTCTTC,CASSQTTGHNEQFF
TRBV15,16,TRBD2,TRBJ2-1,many,TGTGCCACCAGCAGGCAGGCGGGAGGGCGAGGGAATGAGCAGTTCTTC,CATSRQAGGRGNEQFF
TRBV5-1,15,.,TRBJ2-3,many,TGCGCCAGCAGCTTGCGGTCAGGGGGGATAGATACGCAGTATTTT,CASSLRSGGIDTQYF
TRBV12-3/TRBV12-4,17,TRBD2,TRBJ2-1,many,TGTGCCAGCAGTCCCTCAGAAGCGGGAGTATCCTACAATGAGCAGTTCTTC,CASSPSEAGVSYNEQFF
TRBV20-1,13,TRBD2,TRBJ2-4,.,TGCAGTGCTAGAGGGGCTAGCGGAGAAATTCAGTACTTC,CSARGASGEIQYF
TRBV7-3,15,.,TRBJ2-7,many,TGTGCCAGCAGCTTACTCCCCGGATTTAGCTACGAGCAGTACTTC,CASSLLPGFSYEQYF
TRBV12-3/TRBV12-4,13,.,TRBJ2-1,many,TGTGCCAGCCGGAAGCCCGACCACAATGAGCAGTTCTTC,CASRKPDHNEQFF
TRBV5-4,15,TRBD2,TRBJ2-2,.,TGTGCCAGCAGCCAACTAGCGGGTCCCGGTCTGGAGCTGTTTTTT,CASSQLAGPGLELFF
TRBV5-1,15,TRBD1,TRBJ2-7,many,TGCGCCAGCAGCTTGGGAGGGACAGGGACCTACGAGCAGTACTTC,CASSLGGTGTYEQYF
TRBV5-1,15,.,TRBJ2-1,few,TGCGCCAGCAGCATTGGAGGACAGTCAAACAATGAGCAGTTCTTC,CASSIGGQSNNEQFF
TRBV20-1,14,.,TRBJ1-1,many,TGCAGTGCTAGTTCCCGGGGGGTTAGGGGAACGGCTTTCTTT,CSASSRGVRGTAFF
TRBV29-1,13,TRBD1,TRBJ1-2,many,TGCAGCGTTGATCCCAGGGGGGTCTATGGCTACACCTTC,CSVDPRGVYGYTF
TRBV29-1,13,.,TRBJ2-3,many,TGCAGCGTTGAATTAGGAGCCGGCGATACGCAGTATTTT,CSVELGAGDTQYF
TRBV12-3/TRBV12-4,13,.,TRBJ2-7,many,TGTGCCAGCAGTTTAACACAGGGAGCGGGGCAGTACTTC,CASSLTQGAGQYF
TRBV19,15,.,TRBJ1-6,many,TGTGCCAGTAGTCACCGACAGACTAATAATTCACCCCTCCACTTT,CASSHRQTNNSPLHF
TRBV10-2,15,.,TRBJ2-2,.,TGCGCCAGCAGTGAGTCTGACAGAAACACCGGGGAGCTGTTTTTT,CASSESDRNTGELFF
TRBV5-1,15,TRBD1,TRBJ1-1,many,TGCGCCAGCAGCTTCGGAGGGGGCGCGAACACTGAAGCTTTCTTT,CASSFGGGANTEAFF
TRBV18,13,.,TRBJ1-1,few,TGTGCCAGCTCACGAGACGGGCTCTCTGGAGCTTTCTTT,CASSRDGLSGAFF
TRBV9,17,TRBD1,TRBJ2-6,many,TGTGCCAGCAGCATCCGGGACAGCTTCTCTGGGGCCAACGTCCTGACTTTC,CASSIRDSFSGANVLTF
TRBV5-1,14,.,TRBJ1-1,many,TGCGCCAGCAGCTTGGCCACAGTGAACACTGAAGCTTTCTTT,CASSLATVNTEAFF
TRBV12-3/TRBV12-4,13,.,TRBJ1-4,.,TGTGCCAGTGGACAGCACCAAAATGAAAAACTGTTTTTT,CASGQHQNEKLFF
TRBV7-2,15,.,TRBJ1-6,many,TGTGCCAGCAGCTTTCTTCAGGGGACGAATTCACCCCTCCACTTT,CASSFLQGTNSPLHF
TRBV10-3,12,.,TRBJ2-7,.,TGTGCCATCAGCGGGGTTACCTACGAGCAGTACTTC,CAISGVTYEQYF
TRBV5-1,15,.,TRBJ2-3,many,TGCGCCAGCGAGCTAGGTGGCTCCATCCGAGATACGCAGTATTTT,CASELGGSIRDTQYF
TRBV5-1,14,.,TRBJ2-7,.,TGCGCCAGCAGCCCGGGACCGGTCTGCTACGAGCAGTACTTC,CASSPGPVCYEQYF